These 10 T cell receptor beta chains came from one sample sequenced in a study of shared clonotypes between healthy human individuals. TCRdb's table, derived via immunoSEQ multiplex PCR, lists solely in-frame clones and lacks some. The sample has roughly 650,000 clones; roughly 97% are singletons. What was sequenced was naive CD4+ T cells sorted from blood. The subset: CD45RA+ positively selected. Receptors originate from a woman in her 30s in good health.

Points on this clone: Other DNA sequences in the same sample also yield this CDR3. The chain carries TRBV28 and TRBJ1-2; the D gene is possibly TRBD1 (6 bases). The CDR3 runs 13 residues. V lost 6 bases to trimming and J lost 2 bases, with 10 bases between them. Per the germline V gene, CDR1 is MDHEN and CDR2 is SYDVKM. The CDR3 nucleotides are TGTGCCAGCAGCCGGGACACCAACTATGGCTACACCTTC. Its protein product is CASSRDTNYGYTF.

The chain employs TRBV6-1 and TRBJ1-2; possible D gene TRBD1, 5 bases. Germline V CDR1 and CDR2: MNHNS, SASEGT. Trimming removed 2 bases at V and 4 bases at J, with 8 bases between. This CDR3 comprises 13 residues. CDR3 nucleotides: TGTGCCAGCAGTGAATCAGGGACCTATGGCTACACCTTC. Translation gives CASSESGTYGYTF.

The V gene is TRBV10-3, the J gene TRBJ2-1; D may be TRBD2 (6 bases). The V gene's germline CDR1 is ENHRY and CDR2 SYGVKD. Between the trimmed V and J ends, which lost 4 bases and 4 bases, there was a span of 23 bases. This CDR3 region has 18 residues. DNA for the CDR3: TGTGCCATCAGTGCCCAAACCCTGGCGCAGGCGGGGTACAATGAGCAGTTCTTC. Translated: CAISAQTLAQAGYNEQFF.

This clone was seen once. The chain is built from TRBV29-1 and TRBJ2-1; 13 bases agree with TRBD2. The length of the CDR3 is 15 residues. Germline CDR1 reads SQVTM; CDR2 reads ANQGSEA. The V segment lost 5 bases and the J segment 6 bases; nucleotides outside the gene matches: 7. The CDR3 coding sequence is TGCAGCGTTCACGGACTAGCGGGAGAGGCCAATGAGCAGTTCTTC. This codes for CSVHGLAGEANEQFF.

This clone was picked up one time. The J gene is TRBJ2-1, the V gene TRBV19; perhaps TRBD1 as D (5 bases). Trimming took off 3 bases at V and 8 bases at J, with 20 bases between the two ends. CDR3 length equals 16 residues. Germline CDR1 and CDR2: LNHDA and SQIVND (reference sequence). CDR3 DNA sequence: TGTGCCAGTAGTATTCAGTCAAGGGGAAATGGAGATGAGCAGTTCTTC. It encodes CASSIQSRGNGDEQFF.

The genes are TRBV5-4 and TRBJ2-7; 11 nucleotides match TRBD2. V shed 4 bases and J 7 bases; nucleotides not matched to a gene: 13. The germline V gene encodes CDR1 SGHNT and CDR2 YYREEE (reference sequence). The CDR3 contains 16 residues. DNA for the CDR3: TGTGCCAGCAGCCCCTACCCGGTACTAGCGGGAGTTGAGCAGTACTTC. Translation gives CASSPYPVLAGVEQYF.

V gene TRBV28 combines with J gene TRBJ1-6; D gene unclear. V dropped 7 bases and J dropped 6 bases, with 7 bases sitting between them. Germline CDR1 MDHEN, CDR2 SYDVKM. The length of the CDR3 is 12 residues. As DNA, the CDR3 is TGTGCCAGCAAACACCCTAATTCACCCCTCCACTTT. Its translation: CASKHPNSPLHF.

V gene TRBV20-1 combines with J gene TRBJ2-5; 7 nucleotides align to TRBD2. The CDR3 loop spans 11 amino acids. Looked up from germline, CDR1 is DFQATT and CDR2 is SNEGSKA (reference sequence). J gave up 3 bases and V 5 bases, and 0 bases lay outside the gene matches. The CDR3 region is CSAREEETQYF. CDR3 nucleotides: TGCAGTGCTCGGGAGGAAGAGACCCAGTACTTC.

The chain joins TRBV28 to TRBJ1-5; perhaps TRBD1 as D (5 bases). CDR1 is MDHEN and CDR2 is SYDVKM in the germline V gene. The CDR3 has 16 residues. The ends were cut back, 2 bases at V and 4 bases at J, with 15 bases in the middle. CDR3 in DNA: TGTGCCAGCAGTTTAGTCCGGGGGTTGGGGAATCAGCCCCAGCATTTT. It is translated as CASSLVRGLGNQPQHF.

J is TRBJ2-7 and V is TRBV21-1; no check of the table's D call, TRBD2, against the DNA was made. TRBV21-1 is a listed pseudogene. The CDR3 spans 17 residues. The CDR3 spells CASSKALLAGGFYEQYF. CDR3 nucleotides: TGTGCCAGCAGCAAAGCTTTACTAGCGGGAGGTTTCTACGAGCAGTACTTC.